This entry lists 8 T cell receptor beta chains sequenced from one sample in a study of cytomegalovirus exposure and HLA in healthy donors. Researchers ran the PCR with 60 Vbeta and 13 Jbeta primers. Produced via immunoSEQ multiplex PCR; TCRdb's table is partial and in-frame only. The table shows around 130,000 clones, with roughly 88% occurring only once. Sequencing was done on a sample of PBMCs. Receptor source: a woman aged 18 to 35 in good health and CMV-seropositive.

The chain recombines TRBV7-9 with TRBJ1-4; D is unresolved. The CDR3 covers 14 residues. Germline assignment: CDR1 SEHNR and CDR2 FQNEAQ (reference sequence). V was cut by 6 bases and J by 4 bases, with 12 bases left in between. The CDR3 loop is CASRPGSDNEKLFF. For the CDR3, the DNA is TGTGCCAGCAGACCAGGATCGGATAATGAAAAACTGTTTTTT.

The chain couples TRBV29-1 to TRBJ2-1, with TRBD2 matching 10 bases. This CDR3 comprises 13 residues. From germline, CDR1 is SQVTM and CDR2 ANQGSEA. V lost 2 bases and J lost 8; bases outside the gene matches: 3. The CDR3 here is CSVELAGVDEQFF. In DNA form, the CDR3 reads TGCAGCGTTGAACTAGCGGGGGTGGATGAGCAGTTCTTC.

The V call is TRBV7-9, the J call TRBJ2-7, with a tentative D call TRBD1 (5 bases). Trimming shortened V by 4 bases and J by 2 bases, and 15 bases separated the two germline ends. The CDR3 is 15 amino acids. Germline loops: CDR1 SEHNR, CDR2 FQNEAQ (reference sequence). CDR3 sequence (DNA): TGTGCCAGCAGCTCCTACAGGCCTCCCACCTACGAGCAGTACTTC. This gives the protein CASSSYRPPTYEQYF. The variable domain in full, with the rest retrieved from reference TRBV7-9 and TRBJ2-7, is DTGVSQNPRHKITKRGQNVTFRCDPISEHNRLYWYRQTLGQGPEFLTYFQNEAQLEKSRLLSDRFSAERPKGSFSTLEIQRTEQGDSAMYLCASSSYRPPTYEQYFGPGTRLTVT.

V and J are TRBV2 and TRBJ2-5, with TRBD1 matching over 10 bases. The better agreement between TRBJ2-7 and the DNA end casts doubt on the J call. The length of the CDR3 is 15 residues. The V gene's germline CDR1 is SNHLY and CDR2 FYNNEI. The CDR3 DNA reads TGTGCCAGCAGTGACGTGAGACAGGGGGCGTACGAGCAGTACTTC. As protein: CASSDVRQGAYEQYF.

The rearrangement joins TRBV5-1 to TRBJ2-7; 7 nucleotides agree with TRBD1. Germline-derived CDR1 and CDR2 are SGHRS and YFSETQ. This CDR3 has 14 residues. The trim removed 0 bases at V and 3 bases at J, leaving 3 bases unmatched. The CDR3 spells CASSLATGYYEQYF. As DNA, the CDR3 is TGCGCCAGCAGCTTGGCGACAGGGTACTACGAGCAGTACTTC.

This clone was picked up a small number of times. The chain is built from TRBV29-1 and TRBJ2-3, with D possibly being TRBD2 (7 bases). Per the germline V gene, CDR1 is SQVTM and CDR2 is ANQGSEA. Deletions cut 4 bases from V and 0 bases from J, with 11 bases between. The CDR3 runs to 14 residues. This CDR3 is CSVVGGGSTDTQYF. For the CDR3, the DNA is TGCAGCGTTGTTGGGGGGGGCAGCACAGATACGCAGTATTTT.

This CDR3 reads CASIPTTGHLYGYTF. CDR3 nucleotide sequence: TGCGCCAGCATCCCAACGACAGGGCATCTATATGGCTACACCTTC. The chain carries TRBV5-1 and TRBJ1-2, with 7 bases that match TRBD1. Trimming at V came to 6 bases and at J to 5 bases, leaving 13 bases not matched to a gene. The CDR3 is 15 residues long. Germline V gene sequence: CDR1 SGHRS, CDR2 YFSETQ.

Points on this clone: A read error may account for a junction end that differs from germline. Different DNA sequences within this sample yield the same CDR3. The rearrangement uses TRBV9 and TRBJ1-1; D unclear. The CDR3 has 12 amino acids. Germline-derived CDR1 and CDR2 are SGDLS and YYNGEE. The DNA for the CDR3 is TGTGCCAGCACCCCGGGGAACACTGAAGCCTTCTTT. Translating gives CASTPGNTEAFF.